Sequencing of this TCR beta chain was carried out in a study of blood T cell repertoires in COVID-19. Germline CDR1 is SGHTA and CDR2 is FQGTGA. V shed 1 base and J shed 4 bases, with 7 bases lying between them. This CDR3 has 13 residues. Profiling relied on immunoSEQ multiplex PCR, and the TCRdb table lists in-frame clones only, not all of them. The data contain around 170,000 clones, around 90% of them seen just once; the ten biggest clones take up approximately 0.62%. The V and J genes are TRBV7-3 and TRBJ2-5; D unresolved. The source material was peripheral blood. The clonotype comes from a man in his sixties with COVID-19, enrolled during active disease. This chain's CDR3 is CASSLRLGETQYF. CDR3 DNA: TGTGCCAGCAGCTTAAGACTTGGAGAGACCCAGTACTTC.